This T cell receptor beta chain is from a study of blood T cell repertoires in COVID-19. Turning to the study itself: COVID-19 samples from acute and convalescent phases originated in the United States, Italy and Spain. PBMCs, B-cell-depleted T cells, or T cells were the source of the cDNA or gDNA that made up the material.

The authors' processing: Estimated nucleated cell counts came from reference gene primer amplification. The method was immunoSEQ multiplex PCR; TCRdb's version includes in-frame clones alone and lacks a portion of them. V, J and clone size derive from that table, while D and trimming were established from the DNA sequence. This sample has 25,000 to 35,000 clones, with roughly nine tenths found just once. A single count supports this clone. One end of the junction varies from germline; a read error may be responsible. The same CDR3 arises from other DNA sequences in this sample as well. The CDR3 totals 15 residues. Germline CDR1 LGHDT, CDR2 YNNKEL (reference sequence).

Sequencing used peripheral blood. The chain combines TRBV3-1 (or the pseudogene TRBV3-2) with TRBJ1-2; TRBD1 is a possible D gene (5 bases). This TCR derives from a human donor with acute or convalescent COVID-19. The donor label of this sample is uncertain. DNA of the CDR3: TGTGCCAGCAGCCAAGTAAGGGGCGGCACCTATGGCTACACCTTT. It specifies CASSQVRGGTYGYTF.